These 27 T cell receptor beta chains were all obtained from the same sample, sequenced in a study of control samples from healthy donors and cancer patients. Clones were sequenced by immunoSEQ multiplex PCR, and TCRdb holds only the in-frame ones, with some missing. The table has about 40,000 clones, more than 70% seen once. Sequencing was done on a sample of PBMCs. Every receptor here comes from a woman aged 55-70 years with lung cancer.

V and J are TRBV7-3 and TRBJ1-2; 9 bases line up with TRBD1. The V gene end was trimmed by 5 bases and the J gene end by 5 bases; junction bases not matched to a gene: 3. This CDR3 spans 13 amino acids. Germline V CDR1 and CDR2: SGHTA, FQGTGA. CDR3 in amino acids: CASSLDRGYGYTF. The DNA for the CDR3 is TGTGCCAGCAGCCTAGACAGGGGGTATGGCTACACCTTC.

The rearrangement joins TRBV5-4 to TRBJ2-5, with 9 bases fitting TRBD1. This CDR3 has 14 amino acids. Germline V gene lookup returns CDR1 SGHNT and CDR2 YYREEE (reference sequence). J was trimmed by 5 bases and V by 10 bases; bases with no gene match: 12. The CDR3 sequence is CAFARDREEETQYF. The CDR3 DNA reads as TGTGCCTTTGCCCGGGACAGGGAAGAGGAGACCCAGTACTTC.

The chain couples TRBV9 to TRBJ2-5; the D gene could be TRBD1 or TRBD2 (5 bases each). Germline CDR1 and CDR2: SGDLS and YYNGEE. Trimming removed 2 bases from V and 7 bases from J, with 15 bases in between. This CDR3 is built from 14 residues. CDR3 in amino acids: CASSVGTNIGTQYF. Written as DNA, the CDR3 is TGTGCCAGCAGCGTCGGGACCAATATTGGGACCCAGTACTTC.

The chain combines TRBV30 with TRBJ2-2; 10 nucleotides match TRBD1. Trimming at V came to 0 bases and at J to 3 bases, leaving 7 bases not matched to a gene. CDR1 is GTSNPN, CDR2 SVGIG, per germline (reference sequence). This CDR3 is built from 17 residues. In DNA, the CDR3 is TGTGCCTGGAGTGTAGGCGGGACAGGGGAGGACACCGGGGAGCTGTTTTTT. Amino acids: CAWSVGGTGEDTGELFF.

The rearrangement links TRBV6-1 to TRBJ1-1; D gene unclear. The CDR3 covers 13 residues. Germline V CDR1 and CDR2: MNHNS, SASEGT. V was cut by 3 bases and J by 1 base, with 6 bases left in between. CDR3 bases: TGTGCCAGCAGTGATTTTGGGAACACTGAAGCTTTCTTT. This sequence encodes CASSDFGNTEAFF.

The CDR3 here is CASSYSRSSGGYTQYF. CDR3 DNA sequence: TGTGCCAGCAGTTACTCGAGGTCTAGCGGAGGCTATACGCAGTATTTT. V usage is TRBV6-5 and J usage is TRBJ2-3, with 7 bases identical to TRBD2. Trimming removed 0 bases from V and 7 bases from J; junction bases left unmatched: 10. CDR1 is MNHEY, CDR2 SVGAGI, per germline. This CDR3 has 16 amino acids.

The V gene is TRBV19, the J gene TRBJ2-3; 8 bases align to TRBD2. The CDR3 is 17 amino acids. Germline CDR1 and CDR2: LNHDA and SQIVND (reference sequence). Unmatched junction bases numbered 7, after V lost 1 base and J lost 1 base. The CDR3 region is CASSIAPPGLGTDTQYF. CDR3 DNA sequence: TGTGCCAGTAGTATAGCCCCGCCGGGACTAGGCACAGATACGCAGTATTTT.

This chain links TRBV3-1 (or the pseudogene TRBV3-2) with TRBJ1-1; a weak D match, TRBD1 (6 bases). Per germline, CDR1 LGHDT and CDR2 YNNKEL (reference sequence). With 4 bases removed from V and 4 bases from J, the gap between germline ends came to 16 bases. This CDR3 comprises 15 residues. DNA for the CDR3: TGTGCCAGCAGCCTCTCTACAGGGTATGGCACTGAAGCTTTCTTT. It yields the protein CASSLSTGYGTEAFF.

The genes are TRBV4-2 and TRBJ2-1; 9 nucleotides line up with TRBD1. V trimming: 4 bases; J trimming: 1 base; junction bases outside the gene matches: 5. The germline gives CDR1 LGHNA, CDR2 YNFKEQ. The CDR3 contains 16 residues. CDR3 in amino acids: CASSLTGTGSYNEQFF. The CDR3, as DNA: TGTGCCAGCAGCCTTACCGGGACAGGGTCCTACAATGAGCAGTTCTTC.

This clone appeared a single time. This chain joins TRBV7-2 and TRBJ2-7; a weak D match, TRBD2 (6 bases). This CDR3 is built from 15 residues. V gave up 2 bases and J gave up 5 bases, with 16 bases separating them. Germline V gene sequence: CDR1 SGHTA, CDR2 FQGNSA. The DNA for the CDR3 is TGTGCCAGCAGCTTATTTATCGGGAGCGGTAACGAGCAGTACTTC. It codes for CASSLFIGSGNEQYF.

V is TRBV2 and J is TRBJ2-7; tentatively, D is TRBD1 or TRBD2 (7 bases each). With 6 bases removed from V and 3 bases from J, the gap between germline ends came to 18 bases. The CDR3 extends over 15 amino acids. Germline V gene lookup returns CDR1 SNHLY and CDR2 FYNNEI. The DNA of the CDR3 is TGTGCCAGCAGCGTTGACAGGGAGGGGAACTACGAGCAGTACTTC. As protein: CASSVDREGNYEQYF.

This clone has a single count. The chain has TRBV11-2 and TRBJ2-2, with unresolved D. V lost 5 bases and J lost 1, with 8 bases in between. In germline, CDR1 is SGHAT, CDR2 FQNNGV. The CDR3 totals 14 residues. CDR3 amino acids: CASSQMWNTGELFF. The CDR3 coding sequence is TGTGCCAGCAGCCAGATGTGGAACACCGGGGAGCTGTTTTTT.

The chain uses TRBV19 and TRBJ1-2; D gene unclear. Trimming removed 9 bases at V and 8 bases at J, with 16 bases between. CDR3 length: 12 amino acids. Germline lookup yields CDR1 LNHDA and CDR2 SQIVND (reference sequence). For the CDR3, the DNA is TGTGCCAGCAGCTTGAGAACGTGGGGCTACACCTTC. Its translation: CASSLRTWGYTF.

V usage is TRBV3-1 (or the pseudogene TRBV3-2) and J usage is TRBJ2-7, with D maybe TRBD2 (5 bases). Germline CDR1 LGHDT, CDR2 YNNKEL (reference sequence). V was trimmed by 3 bases and J by 3 bases, leaving 18 bases between them. The length of the CDR3 is 16 residues. The CDR3 DNA follows: TGTGCCAGCAGCCATGCGGGTCTCCAAAGCGGCTACGAGCAGTACTTC. It codes for CASSHAGLQSGYEQYF.

The genes are TRBV11-1 and TRBJ1-2; D gene uncertain. CDR3 length equals 12 residues. Germline-derived CDR1 and CDR2 are SGHAT and FQDESV (reference sequence). With 6 bases removed from V and 3 bases from J, the gap between germline ends came to 8 bases. DNA of the CDR3: TGTGCCAGCAGTTCTCACGACTATGGCTACACCTTC. It is translated as CASSSHDYGYTF.

This clone was observed a few times. CDR3 residues: CASSYSSRIYTEAFF. CDR3 nucleotides: TGTGCCAGCAGTTACTCATCCCGGATTTACACTGAAGCTTTCTTT. V is TRBV6-2 or TRBV6-3 and J is TRBJ1-1; no reliable D call. V gave up 0 bases and J gave up 3 bases, with 11 bases separating them. Germline V lookup: CDR1 MNHEY, CDR2 SVGEGT. The CDR3 sequence is 15 residues long.

The chain uses TRBV9 and TRBJ2-4; D gene unclear. This CDR3 has 14 amino acids. Trimming took off 2 bases at V and 4 bases at J, with 10 bases between the two ends. CDR1 is SGDLS, CDR2 YYNGEE, per germline. The DNA for the CDR3 is TGTGCCAGCAGCGTCGGCATAGAGAAAAACATTCAGTACTTC. It yields the protein CASSVGIEKNIQYF.

V usage is TRBV2 and J usage is TRBJ1-5, with a possible D match to TRBD1 (5 bases). CDR1 and CDR2 (germline): SNHLY, FYNNEI. The CDR3 length is 16 residues. V lost 6 bases and J lost 2, with 17 bases in between. CDR3 nucleotide sequence: TGTGCCAGCAGCGCCGAGGGGCAGGGTCGCAATCAGCCCCAGCATTTT. Translating gives CASSAEGQGRNQPQHF.

This clone showed up just a few times. V and J are TRBV5-1 and TRBJ1-1, with no clear D. V shed 0 bases and J shed 1 base, with 7 bases lying between them. The CDR3 is 14 residues long. Germline CDR1 reads SGHRS; CDR2 reads YFSETQ. The CDR3 protein is CASSLGPTNTEAFF. The CDR3 DNA follows: TGCGCCAGCAGCTTGGGGCCGACGAACACTGAAGCTTTCTTT.

The gene calls are TRBV7-6 and TRBJ1-5; D gene uncertain. V shed 1 base and J shed 0 bases, with 7 bases lying between them. This CDR3 region has 15 residues. From germline, CDR1 is SGHVS and CDR2 FNYEAQ. The CDR3, as DNA: TGTGCCAGCAGCTTAGAGGGATATAGCAATCAGCCCCAGCATTTT. Amino acids: CASSLEGYSNQPQHF.

This chain links TRBV4-2 with TRBJ1-4, with D possibly being TRBD1 (5 bases). Germline CDR1 LGHNA, CDR2 YNFKEQ. This CDR3 has 15 amino acids. V was trimmed by 3 bases and J by 7 bases, leaving 15 bases between them. CDR3 residues: CASSQRGDIGEKLFF. CDR3 DNA: TGTGCCAGCAGCCAGCGGGGGGATATTGGTGAAAAACTGTTTTTT.

This chain joins TRBV5-5 and TRBJ2-1; 8 nucleotides match TRBD2. V trimming: 0 bases; J trimming: 7 bases; junction bases outside the gene matches: 6. The CDR3 extends over 15 amino acids. Germline values: CDR1 SGHKS, CDR2 YYEKEE (reference sequence). The CDR3, as DNA: TGTGCCAGCAGCTTGGTCCTAGCGGGTCTGAATGAGCAGTTCTTC. Translating gives CASSLVLAGLNEQFF. Supplemented by reference TRBV5-5 and TRBJ2-1, the full variable domain reads DAGVTQSPTHLIKTRGQQVTLRCSPISGHKSVSWYQQVLGQGPQFIFQYYEKEERGRGNFPDRFSARQFPNYSSELNVNALLLGDSALYLCASSLVLAGLNEQFFGPGTRLTVL.

This clone was counted only a few times. This rearrangement joins TRBV15 to TRBJ2-7; 8 bases are a match to TRBD2. The CDR3 is made up of 17 amino acids. Germline V CDR1 and CDR2: LNHNV, YYDKDF (reference sequence). V gave up 0 bases and J gave up 4 bases; unmatched junction bases: 11. The chain's CDR3 is CATSRDLSGRPIYEQYF. The CDR3 DNA reads as TGTGCCACCAGCAGAGATTTGAGCGGGAGACCGATTTACGAGCAGTACTTC.

The genes are TRBV4-1 and TRBJ1-5; D may be TRBD1 (6 bases). V lost 1 base, J lost 6 bases, and 16 bases lay in between. The length of the CDR3 is 16 residues. Germline loops: CDR1 MGHRA, CDR2 YSYEKL. This chain's CDR3 is CASSQVGGRGFQPQHF. CDR3 bases: TGCGCCAGCAGCCAAGTAGGAGGCAGGGGTTTTCAGCCCCAGCATTTT.

The chain couples TRBV4-1 to TRBJ2-5; D may be TRBD2 (6 bases). The CDR3 consists of 15 residues. The V gene's germline CDR1 is MGHRA and CDR2 YSYEKL. Trimming took off 1 base at V and 5 bases at J, with 14 bases between the two ends. The CDR3 DNA is TGCGCCAGCAGCCAAGTGCAGGCGGGGAAGGAGACCCAGTACTTC. Translation gives CASSQVQAGKETQYF.

This chain links TRBV2 with TRBJ2-3, with no clear D. CDR3 size: 14 residues. With 6 bases removed from V and 0 bases from J, the gap between germline ends came to 10 bases. Per the germline V gene, CDR1 is SNHLY and CDR2 is FYNNEI. CDR3 nucleotides: TGTGCCAGCAGAGTACAGCTAAGCACAGATACGCAGTATTTT. Protein sequence: CASRVQLSTDTQYF. Full variable domain (missing parts from reference TRBV2 and TRBJ2-3): EPEVTQTPSHQVTQMGQEVILRCVPISNHLYFYWYRQILGQKVEFLVSFYNNEISEKSEIFDDQFSVERPDGSNFTLKIRSTKLEDSAMYFCASRVQLSTDTQYFGPGTRLTVL.

The rearrangement uses TRBV20-1 and TRBJ2-1; D is perhaps TRBD2 (5 bases). Germline CDR1 DFQATT, CDR2 SNEGSKA (reference sequence). With 3 bases removed from V and 4 bases from J, the gap between germline ends came to 22 bases. This CDR3 region has 17 residues. In nucleotides, the CDR3 is TGCAGTGCTAGTAATCTTGCCGGAGGCACACGGTACAATGAGCAGTTCTTC. It encodes CSASNLAGGTRYNEQFF.